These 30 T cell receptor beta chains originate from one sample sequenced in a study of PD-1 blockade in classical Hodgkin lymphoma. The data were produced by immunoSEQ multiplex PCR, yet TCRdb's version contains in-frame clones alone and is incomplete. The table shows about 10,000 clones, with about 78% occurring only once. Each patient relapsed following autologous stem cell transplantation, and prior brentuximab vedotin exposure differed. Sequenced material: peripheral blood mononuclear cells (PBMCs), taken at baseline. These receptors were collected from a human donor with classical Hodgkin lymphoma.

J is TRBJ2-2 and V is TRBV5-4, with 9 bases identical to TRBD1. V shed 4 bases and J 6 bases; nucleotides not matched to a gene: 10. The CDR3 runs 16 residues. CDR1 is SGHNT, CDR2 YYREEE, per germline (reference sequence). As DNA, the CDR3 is TGTGCCAGCAGCCACAGACAGGGGGGAGGCCCCGGGGAGCTGTTTTTT. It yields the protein CASSHRQGGGPGELFF.

CDR3 nucleotides: TGTGCCAGCAGCTTACAGGGGGGTAATGAAAAACTGTTTTTT. Protein: CASSLQGGNEKLFF. V gene TRBV7-8 combines with J gene TRBJ1-4, with 7 bases lining up with TRBD1. Germline V CDR1 and CDR2: SGHVS, FQNEAQ. V shed 2 bases and J 4 bases; nucleotides not matched to a gene: 1. CDR3 size: 14 residues.

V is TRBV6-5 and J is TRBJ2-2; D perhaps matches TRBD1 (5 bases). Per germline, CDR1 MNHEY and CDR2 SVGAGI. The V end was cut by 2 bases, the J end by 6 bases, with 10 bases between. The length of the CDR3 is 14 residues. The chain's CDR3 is CASSYVRVAGELFF. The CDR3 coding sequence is TGTGCCAGCAGTTACGTCAGGGTGGCCGGGGAGCTGTTTTTT.

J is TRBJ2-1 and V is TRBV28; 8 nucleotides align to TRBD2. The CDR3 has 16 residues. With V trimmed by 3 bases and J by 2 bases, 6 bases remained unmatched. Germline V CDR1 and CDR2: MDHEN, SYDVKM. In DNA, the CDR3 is TGTGCCAGCAGTTTTAGAGCGGGAGCGACCTACAATGAGCAGTTCTTC. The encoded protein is CASSFRAGATYNEQFF.

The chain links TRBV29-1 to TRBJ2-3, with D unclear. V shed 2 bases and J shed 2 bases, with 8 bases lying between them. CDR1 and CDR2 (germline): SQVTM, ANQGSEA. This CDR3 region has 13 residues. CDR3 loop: CSVEPAITDTQYF. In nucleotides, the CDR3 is TGCAGCGTTGAACCCGCAATCACAGATACGCAGTATTTT.

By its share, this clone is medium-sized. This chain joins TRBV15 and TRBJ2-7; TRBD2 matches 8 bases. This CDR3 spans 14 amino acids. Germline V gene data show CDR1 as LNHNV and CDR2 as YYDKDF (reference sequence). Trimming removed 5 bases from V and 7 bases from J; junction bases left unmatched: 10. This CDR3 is CATSPGLGLGEQYF. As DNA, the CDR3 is TGTGCCACCAGCCCGGGACTAGGCCTGGGAGAGCAGTACTTC.

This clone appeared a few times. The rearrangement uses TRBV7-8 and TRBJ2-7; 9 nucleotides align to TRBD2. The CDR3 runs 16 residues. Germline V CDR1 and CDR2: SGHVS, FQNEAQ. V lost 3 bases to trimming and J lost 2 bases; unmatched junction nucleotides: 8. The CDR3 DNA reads TGTGCCAGCAGCTTCTCCCCGGGACTAGCCCCCTACGAGCAGTACTTC. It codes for CASSFSPGLAPYEQYF.

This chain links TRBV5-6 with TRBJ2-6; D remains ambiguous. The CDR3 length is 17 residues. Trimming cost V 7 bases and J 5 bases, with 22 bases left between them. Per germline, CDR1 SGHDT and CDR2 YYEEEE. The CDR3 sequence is CASLRGNSQSRANVLTF. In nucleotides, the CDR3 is TGTGCCAGCCTTCGTGGCAATAGTCAAAGTCGGGCCAACGTCCTGACTTTC. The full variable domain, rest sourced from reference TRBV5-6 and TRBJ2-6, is DAGVTQSPTHLIKTRGQQVTLRCSPKSGHDTVSWYQQALGQGPQFIFQYYEEEERQRGNFPDRFSGHQFPNYSSELNVNALLLGDSALYLCASLRGNSQSRANVLTFGAGSRLTVL.

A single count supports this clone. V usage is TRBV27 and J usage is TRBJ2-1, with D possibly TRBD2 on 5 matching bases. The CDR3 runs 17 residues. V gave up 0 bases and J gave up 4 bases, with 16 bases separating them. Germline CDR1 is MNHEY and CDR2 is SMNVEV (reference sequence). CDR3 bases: TGTGCCAGCAGTTTATCGCTCCTTGCGGACTTTTACAATGAGCAGTTCTTC. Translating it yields CASSLSLLADFYNEQFF.

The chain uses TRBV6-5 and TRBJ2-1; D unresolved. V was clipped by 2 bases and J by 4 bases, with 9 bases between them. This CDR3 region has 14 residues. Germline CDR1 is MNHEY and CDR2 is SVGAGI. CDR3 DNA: TGTGCCAGCAGTTACAGGGTGGGTTACAATGAGCAGTTCTTC. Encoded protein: CASSYRVGYNEQFF.

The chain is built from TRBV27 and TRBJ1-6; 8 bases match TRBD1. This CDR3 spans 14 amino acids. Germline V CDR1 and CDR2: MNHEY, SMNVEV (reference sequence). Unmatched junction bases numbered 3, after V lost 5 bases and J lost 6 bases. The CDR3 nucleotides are TGTGCCAGCAGTCCAGGGGGCGGTAATTCACCCCTCCACTTT. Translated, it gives CASSPGGGNSPLHF.

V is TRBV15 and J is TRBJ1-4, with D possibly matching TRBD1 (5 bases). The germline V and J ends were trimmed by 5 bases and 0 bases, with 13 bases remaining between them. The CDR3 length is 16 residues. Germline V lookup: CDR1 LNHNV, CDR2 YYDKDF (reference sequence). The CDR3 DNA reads TGTGCCACCAGCCCCCGCTCGGGGGCAACTAATGAAAAACTGTTTTTT. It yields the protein CATSPRSGATNEKLFF.

The chain's CDR3 is CASSDSVEVETQYF. DNA for the CDR3: TGTGCCAGCAGTGACTCGGTAGAGGTGGAGACCCAGTACTTC. The V gene is TRBV6-4, the J gene TRBJ2-5; D uncertain. Germline V gene lookup returns CDR1 MRHNA and CDR2 SNTAGT. The germline V and J ends were trimmed by 0 bases and 5 bases, with 10 bases remaining between them. The CDR3 length is 14 residues.

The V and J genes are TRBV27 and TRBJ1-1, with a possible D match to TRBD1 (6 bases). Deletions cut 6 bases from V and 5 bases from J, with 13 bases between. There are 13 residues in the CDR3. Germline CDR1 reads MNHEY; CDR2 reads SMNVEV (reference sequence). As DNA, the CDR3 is TGTGCCAGCAGCCGAAGGGGGTCAACTGAAGCTTTCTTT. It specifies CASSRRGSTEAFF.

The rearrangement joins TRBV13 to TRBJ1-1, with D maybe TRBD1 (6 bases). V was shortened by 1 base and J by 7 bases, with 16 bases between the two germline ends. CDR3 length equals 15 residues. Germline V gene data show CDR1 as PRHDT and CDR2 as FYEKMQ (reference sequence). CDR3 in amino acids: CASSLVRGPTGEAFF. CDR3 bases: TGTGCCAGCAGCTTAGTTCGGGGGCCCACGGGTGAAGCTTTCTTT.

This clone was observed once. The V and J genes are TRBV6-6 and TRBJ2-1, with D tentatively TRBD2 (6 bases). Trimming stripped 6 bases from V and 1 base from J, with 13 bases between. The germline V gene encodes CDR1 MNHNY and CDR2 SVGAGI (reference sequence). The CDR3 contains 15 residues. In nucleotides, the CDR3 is TGTGCCAGCAGATCTGCGGGGAGTTCCTACAATGAGCAGTTCTTC. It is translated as CASRSAGSSYNEQFF.

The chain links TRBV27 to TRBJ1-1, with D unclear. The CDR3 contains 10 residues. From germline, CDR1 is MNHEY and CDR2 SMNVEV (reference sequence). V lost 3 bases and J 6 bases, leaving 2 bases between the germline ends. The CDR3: CASSLPEAFF. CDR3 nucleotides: TGTGCCAGCAGTTTGCCTGAAGCTTTCTTT.

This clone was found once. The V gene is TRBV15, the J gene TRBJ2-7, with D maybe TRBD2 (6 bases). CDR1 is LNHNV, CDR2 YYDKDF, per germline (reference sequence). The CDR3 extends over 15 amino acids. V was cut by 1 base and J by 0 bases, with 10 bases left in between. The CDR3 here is CATSRVGGPSYEQYF. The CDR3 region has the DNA TGTGCCACCAGCAGAGTTGGAGGGCCCTCCTACGAGCAGTACTTC.

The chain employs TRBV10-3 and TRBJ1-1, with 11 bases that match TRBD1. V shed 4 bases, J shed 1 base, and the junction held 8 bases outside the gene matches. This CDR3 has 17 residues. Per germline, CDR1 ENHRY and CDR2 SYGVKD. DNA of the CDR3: TGTGCCATCAGTGCCGGACAGGGGGCAGGTGGGAACACTGAAGCTTTCTTT. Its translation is CAISAGQGAGGNTEAFF.

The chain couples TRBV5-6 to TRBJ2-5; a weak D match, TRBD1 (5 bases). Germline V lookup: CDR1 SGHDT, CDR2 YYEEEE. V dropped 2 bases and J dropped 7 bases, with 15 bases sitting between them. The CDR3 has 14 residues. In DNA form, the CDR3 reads TGTGCCAGCAGCTTCTCGCAGGGCAGCGTGACCCAGTACTTC. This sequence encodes CASSFSQGSVTQYF.

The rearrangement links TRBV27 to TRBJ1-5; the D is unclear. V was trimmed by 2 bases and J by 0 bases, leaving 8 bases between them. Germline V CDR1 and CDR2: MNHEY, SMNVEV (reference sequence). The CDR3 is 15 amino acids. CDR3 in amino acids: CASSLGPYSNQPQHF. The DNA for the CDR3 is TGTGCCAGCAGTTTAGGCCCGTATAGCAATCAGCCCCAGCATTTT.

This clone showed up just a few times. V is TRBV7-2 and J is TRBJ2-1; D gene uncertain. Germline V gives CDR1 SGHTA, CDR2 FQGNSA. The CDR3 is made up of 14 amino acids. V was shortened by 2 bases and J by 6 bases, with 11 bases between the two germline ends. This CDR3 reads CASSLTGLVNEQFF. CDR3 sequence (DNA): TGTGCCAGCAGCTTAACGGGTCTTGTCAATGAGCAGTTCTTC.

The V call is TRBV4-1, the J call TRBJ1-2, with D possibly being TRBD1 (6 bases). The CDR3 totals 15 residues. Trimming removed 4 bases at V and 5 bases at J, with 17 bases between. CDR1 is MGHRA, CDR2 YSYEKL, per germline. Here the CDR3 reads CASSRGGPGRYGYTF. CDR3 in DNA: TGCGCCAGCAGCCGGGGGGGGCCAGGGAGATATGGCTACACCTTC.

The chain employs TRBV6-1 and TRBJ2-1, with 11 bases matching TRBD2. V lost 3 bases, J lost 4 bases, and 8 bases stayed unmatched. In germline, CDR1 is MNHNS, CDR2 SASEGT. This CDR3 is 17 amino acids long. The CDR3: CASSEASGRNRYNEQFF. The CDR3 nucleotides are TGTGCCAGCAGTGAGGCTAGCGGGAGGAACCGGTACAATGAGCAGTTCTTC.

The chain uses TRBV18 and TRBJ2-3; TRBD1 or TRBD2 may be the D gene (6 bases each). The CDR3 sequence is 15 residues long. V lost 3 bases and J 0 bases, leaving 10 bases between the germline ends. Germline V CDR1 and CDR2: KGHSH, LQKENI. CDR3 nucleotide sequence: TGTGCCAGCTCACCTCAGGGGACTAGCACAGATACGCAGTATTTT. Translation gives CASSPQGTSTDTQYF.

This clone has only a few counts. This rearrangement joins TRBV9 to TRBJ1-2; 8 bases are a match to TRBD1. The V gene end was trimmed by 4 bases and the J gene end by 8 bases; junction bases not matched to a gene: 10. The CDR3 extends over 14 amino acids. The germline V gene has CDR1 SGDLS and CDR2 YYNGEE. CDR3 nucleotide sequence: TGTGCCAGCAGCACAGACAGGGGAGTAGGAGGCTACACCTTC. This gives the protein CASSTDRGVGGYTF.

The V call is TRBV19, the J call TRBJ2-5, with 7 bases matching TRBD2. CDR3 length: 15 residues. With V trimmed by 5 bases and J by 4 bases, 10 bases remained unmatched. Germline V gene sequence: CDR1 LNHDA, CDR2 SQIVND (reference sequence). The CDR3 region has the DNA TGTGCCAGTAGTCCCAAAAGCGGGGCTAGAGAGACCCAGTACTTC. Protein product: CASSPKSGARETQYF.

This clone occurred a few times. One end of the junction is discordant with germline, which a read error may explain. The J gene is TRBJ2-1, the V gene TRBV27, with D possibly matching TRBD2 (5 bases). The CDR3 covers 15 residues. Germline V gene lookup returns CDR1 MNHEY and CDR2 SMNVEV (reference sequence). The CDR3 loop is CASSLSGMTYNEQFF. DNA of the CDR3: TGTGCCAGCAGTCTATCCGGGATGACCTACAATGAGCAGTTCTTC.

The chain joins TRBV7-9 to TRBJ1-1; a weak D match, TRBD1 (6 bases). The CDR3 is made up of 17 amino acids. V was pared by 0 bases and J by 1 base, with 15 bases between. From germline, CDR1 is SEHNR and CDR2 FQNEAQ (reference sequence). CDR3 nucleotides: TGTGCCAGCAGCTTAGCGCGGGAGGACAGAGAGAACACTGAAGCTTTCTTT. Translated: CASSLAREDRENTEAFF.

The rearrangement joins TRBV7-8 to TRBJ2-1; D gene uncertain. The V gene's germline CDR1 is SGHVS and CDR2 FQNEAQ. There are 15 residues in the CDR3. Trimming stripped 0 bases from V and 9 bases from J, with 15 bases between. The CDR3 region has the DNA TGTGCCAGCAGCTTAGCGCGGCTAGTTGGCAGTGAGCAGTTCTTC. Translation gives CASSLARLVGSEQFF. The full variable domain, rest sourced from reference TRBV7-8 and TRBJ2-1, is GAGVSQSPRYKVAKRGQDVALRCDPISGHVSLFWYQQALGQGPEFLTYFQNEAQLDKSGLPSDRFFAERPEGSVSTLKIQRTQQEDSAVYLCASSLARLVGSEQFFGPGTRLTVL.